This TCR beta chain originates from a study of prognosis after radiotherapy for stage I lung cancer. V was pared by 1 base and J by 6 bases, with 10 bases between. This CDR3 spans 14 amino acids. Germline values: CDR1 MDHEN, CDR2 SYDVKM. Two rounds of multiplex PCR amplified TCR beta CDR3 from genomic DNA. First-round PCR used primers specific to each TRBV and TRBJ gene. Using its own MiXCR run on the multiplex PCR reads, TCRdb lists one record per CDR3 protein. This table holds roughly 14,000 distinct CDR3 sequences, around 30% found once. This clonotype qualifies as medium-sized (0.01 to 0.1%). The receptor comes from a donor aged 50 or older with non-small cell lung cancer. The gene calls are TRBV28 and TRBJ2-1; D is ambiguous. The sequencing here drew on PBMCs, taken before or after stereotactic body radiation therapy (not recorded which). As DNA, the CDR3 is TGTGCCAGCAGTTTATCCCCGGGCCTCAATGAGCAGTTCTTC. Its translation is CASSLSPGLNEQFF. The variable domain in full, with the rest retrieved from reference TRBV28 and TRBJ2-1, is DVKVTQSSRYLVKRTGEKVFLECVQDMDHENMFWYRQDPGLGLRLIYFSYDVKMKEKGDIPEGYSVSREKKERFSLILESASTNQTSMYLCASSLSPGLNEQFFGPGTRLTVL.